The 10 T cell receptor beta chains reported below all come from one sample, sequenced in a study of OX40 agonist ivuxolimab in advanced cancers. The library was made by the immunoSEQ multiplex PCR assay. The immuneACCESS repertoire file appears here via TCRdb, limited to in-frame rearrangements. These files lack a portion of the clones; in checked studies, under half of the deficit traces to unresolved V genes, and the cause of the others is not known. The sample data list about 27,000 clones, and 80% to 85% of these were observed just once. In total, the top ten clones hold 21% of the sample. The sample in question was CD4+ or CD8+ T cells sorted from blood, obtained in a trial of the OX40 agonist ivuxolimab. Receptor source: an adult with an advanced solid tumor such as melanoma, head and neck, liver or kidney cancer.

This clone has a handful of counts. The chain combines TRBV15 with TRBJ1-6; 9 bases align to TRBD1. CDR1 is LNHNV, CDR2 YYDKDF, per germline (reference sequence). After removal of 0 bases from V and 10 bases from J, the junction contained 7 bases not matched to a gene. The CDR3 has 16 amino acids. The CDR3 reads CATSRDRGQGRSPLHF. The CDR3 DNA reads TGTGCCACCAGCAGAGATCGGGGACAGGGTCGATCACCCCTCCACTTT.

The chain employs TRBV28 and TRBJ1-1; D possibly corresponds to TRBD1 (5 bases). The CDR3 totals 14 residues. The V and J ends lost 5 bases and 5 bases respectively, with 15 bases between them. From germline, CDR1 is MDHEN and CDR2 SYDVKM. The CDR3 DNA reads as TGTGCCAGCAGTCTCCCGGGACCAGGAACTGAAGCTTTCTTT. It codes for CASSLPGPGTEAFF.

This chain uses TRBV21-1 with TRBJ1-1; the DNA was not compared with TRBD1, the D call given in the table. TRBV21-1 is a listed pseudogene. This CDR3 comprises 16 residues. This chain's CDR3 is CASSKVSDRRNTEAFF. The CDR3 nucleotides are TGTGCCAGCAGCAAAGTCTCGGACAGGAGGAACACTGAAGCTTTCTTT.

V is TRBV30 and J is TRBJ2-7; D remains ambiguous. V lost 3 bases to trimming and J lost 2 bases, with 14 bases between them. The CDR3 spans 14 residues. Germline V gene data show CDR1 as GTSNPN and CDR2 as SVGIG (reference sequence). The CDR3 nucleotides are TGTGCCTGGAGCGGCCTTGGCCCAACCTACGAGCAGTACTTC. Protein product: CAWSGLGPTYEQYF.

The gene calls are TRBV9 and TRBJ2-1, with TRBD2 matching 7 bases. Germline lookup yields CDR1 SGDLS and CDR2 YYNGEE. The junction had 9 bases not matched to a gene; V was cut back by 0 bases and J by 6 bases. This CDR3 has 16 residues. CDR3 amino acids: CASSVVGRERSNEQFF. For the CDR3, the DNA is TGTGCCAGCAGCGTAGTAGGGAGGGAAAGGAGCAATGAGCAGTTCTTC.

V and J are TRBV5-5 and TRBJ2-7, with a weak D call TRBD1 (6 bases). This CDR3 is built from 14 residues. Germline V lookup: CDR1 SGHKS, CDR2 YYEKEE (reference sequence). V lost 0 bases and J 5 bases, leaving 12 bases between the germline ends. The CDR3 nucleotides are TGTGCCAGCAGCTTGGAGAACAGGGCCCACGAGCAGTACTTC. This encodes CASSLENRAHEQYF.

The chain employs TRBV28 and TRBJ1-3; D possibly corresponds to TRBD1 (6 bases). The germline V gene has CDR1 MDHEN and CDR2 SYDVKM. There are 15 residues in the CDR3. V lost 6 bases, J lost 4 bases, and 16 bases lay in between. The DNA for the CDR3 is TGTGCCAGCAGCACCTCGGGGGGGCCAGGAAACACCATATATTTT. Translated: CASSTSGGPGNTIYF.

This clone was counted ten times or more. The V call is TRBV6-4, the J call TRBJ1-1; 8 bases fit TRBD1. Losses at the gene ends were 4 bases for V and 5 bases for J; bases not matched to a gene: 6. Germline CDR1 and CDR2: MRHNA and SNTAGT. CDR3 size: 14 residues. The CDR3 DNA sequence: TGTGCCAGCAGTGCGGACAGGGAGGGGACTGAAGCTTTCTTT. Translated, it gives CASSADREGTEAFF.

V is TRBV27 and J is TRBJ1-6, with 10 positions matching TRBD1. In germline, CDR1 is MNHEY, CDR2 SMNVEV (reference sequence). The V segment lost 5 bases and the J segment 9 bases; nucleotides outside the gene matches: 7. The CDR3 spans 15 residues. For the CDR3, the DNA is TGTGCCAGCAGTGAGACAGGGGGCTTAGGTTCACCCCTCCACTTT. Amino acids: CASSETGGLGSPLHF.

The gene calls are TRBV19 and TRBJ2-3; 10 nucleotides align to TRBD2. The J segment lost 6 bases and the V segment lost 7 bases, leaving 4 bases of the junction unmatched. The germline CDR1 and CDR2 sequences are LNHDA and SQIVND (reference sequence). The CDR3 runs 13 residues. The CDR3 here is CASKSGGADTQYF. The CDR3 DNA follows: TGTGCCAGTAAGAGCGGGGGGGCTGATACGCAGTATTTT.